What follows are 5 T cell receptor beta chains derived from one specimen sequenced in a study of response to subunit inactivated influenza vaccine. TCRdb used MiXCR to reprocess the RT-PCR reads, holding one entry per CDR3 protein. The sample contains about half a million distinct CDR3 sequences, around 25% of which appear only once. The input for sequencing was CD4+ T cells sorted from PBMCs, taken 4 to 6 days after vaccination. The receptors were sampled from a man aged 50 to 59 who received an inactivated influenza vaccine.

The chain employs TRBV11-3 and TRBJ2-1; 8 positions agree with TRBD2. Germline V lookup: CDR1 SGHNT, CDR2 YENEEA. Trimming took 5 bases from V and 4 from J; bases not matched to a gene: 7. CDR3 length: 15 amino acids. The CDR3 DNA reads TGTGCCAGCAGCGGCCGAGGGACTAGGTACAATGAGCAGTTCTTC. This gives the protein CASSGRGTRYNEQFF.

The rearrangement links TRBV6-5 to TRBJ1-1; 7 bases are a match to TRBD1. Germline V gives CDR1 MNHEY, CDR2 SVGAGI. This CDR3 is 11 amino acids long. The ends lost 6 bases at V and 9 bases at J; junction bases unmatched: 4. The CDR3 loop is CASRLQGKAFF. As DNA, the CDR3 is TGTGCCAGCAGGTTACAGGGGAAAGCTTTCTTT.

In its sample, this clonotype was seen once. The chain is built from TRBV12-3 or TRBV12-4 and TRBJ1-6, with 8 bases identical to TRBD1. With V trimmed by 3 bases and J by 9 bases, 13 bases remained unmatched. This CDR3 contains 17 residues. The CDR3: CASSLQGGQGARSPLHF. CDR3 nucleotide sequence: TGTGCCAGCAGTTTGCAGGGTGGGCAGGGGGCCCGTTCACCCCTCCACTTT.

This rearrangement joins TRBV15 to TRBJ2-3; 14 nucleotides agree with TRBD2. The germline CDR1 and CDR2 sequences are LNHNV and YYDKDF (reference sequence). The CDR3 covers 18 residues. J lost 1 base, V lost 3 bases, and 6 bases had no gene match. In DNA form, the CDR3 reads TGTGCCACCAGCAGGACCGGGACTAGCGGGGGACGCACAGATACGCAGTATTTT. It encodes CATSRTGTSGGRTDTQYF. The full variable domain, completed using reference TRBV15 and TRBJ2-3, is DAMVIQNPRYQVTQFGKPVTLSCSQTLNHNVMYWYQQKSSQAPKLLFHYYDKDFNNEADTPDNFQSRRPNTSFCFLDIRSPGLGDTAMYLCATSRTGTSGGRTDTQYFGPGTRLTVL.

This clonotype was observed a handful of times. CDR3 protein: CASSQNHANTGELFF. CDR3 DNA sequence: TGCGCCAGCAGCCAGAACCACGCGAACACCGGGGAGCTGTTTTTT. V gene TRBV5-1 combines with J gene TRBJ2-2; no reliable D call. CDR1 SGHRS and CDR2 YFSETQ come from the germline V gene. Trimming took off 4 bases at V and 0 bases at J, with 10 bases between the two ends. The CDR3 consists of 15 residues.